This record covers a single T cell receptor (beta chain). The source of the sample is a study of blood T cell repertoires in COVID-19. CDR1 and CDR2 from the germline V gene are GTSNPN and SVGIG (reference sequence). This CDR3 spans 15 amino acids. V lost 1 base to trimming and J lost 1 base, with 13 bases between them. The table came from immunoSEQ multiplex PCR; TCRdb's copy has only in-frame clones and leaves some out. The sample lists around 220,000 clones, approximately 80% occurring once. This chain connects TRBV30 to TRBJ1-1; D possibly corresponds to TRBD1 (6 bases). The receptor was isolated from a middle-aged woman with active or convalescent COVID-19. The sample consisted of peripheral blood. The CDR3 nucleotides read TGTGCCTGGAGTGGTTATGAAGGGGGGAACACTGAAGCTTTCTTT. Amino acids: CAWSGYEGGNTEAFF.